These T cell receptor beta chains were read from a single sample in a study of cytomegalovirus exposure and HLA in healthy donors. The protocol was immunoSEQ multiplex PCR, while the TCRdb copy is restricted to in-frame clones and leaves out a portion. There are around 110,000 clones in the sample; 82% occur only once, and approximately 2.6% lies in the top ten. Source material: PBMCs. The receptors shown here come from a man younger than 40 in good health and CMV-seropositive. Both conserved end residues are part of each CDR3. The D gene is left open where the match is weak. Clone size is not always given. Where it is, it says once, few, many or a class for expanded clones.

clone size | J gene | D gene | CDR3 length | V gene | CDR3 protein | CDR3 DNA
. | TRBJ2-1 | TRBD2 | 14 | TRBV5-1 | CASRVGTSIQEQFF | TGCGCCAGCAGGGTTGGGACTAGCATACAAGAGCAGTTCTTC
. | TRBJ1-2 | TRBD1 | 14 | TRBV11-2 | CASSVPGQSYGYTF | TGTGCCAGCAGCGTTCCGGGACAGTCCTATGGCTACACCTTC
. | TRBJ1-4 | . | 15 | TRBV6-1 | CASRKPGVTNEKLFF | TGTGCCAGCAGAAAGCCAGGGGTAACTAATGAAAAACTGTTTTTT
. | TRBJ1-3 | TRBD1 | 16 | TRBV6-1 | CASSEFRQGAGNTIYF | TGTGCCAGCAGTGAATTCAGACAGGGGGCTGGAAACACCATATATTTT
. | TRBJ2-1 | TRBD2 | 15 | TRBV7-9 | CSSSPTSGEYNEQFF | TGTTCCAGCAGCCCAACTAGCGGGGAATACAATGAGCAGTTCTTC
. | TRBJ1-1 | . | 15 | TRBV2 | CASSEALVGWQGAFF | TGTGCCAGCAGTGAAGCACTGGTGGGTTGGCAGGGAGCTTTCTTT
. | TRBJ1-6 | . | 14 | TRBV30 | CAWSITQGFITLHF | TGTGCCTGGAGTATTACTCAGGGGTTCATCACCCTCCACTTT
few | TRBJ2-5 | . | 14 | TRBV7-9 | CASTLTGAGETQYF | TGTGCCAGCACCCTCACGGGAGCGGGCGAGACCCAGTACTTC
. | TRBJ2-3 | TRBD2 | 15 | TRBV6-4 | CASSASGGSTDTQYF | TGTGCCAGCAGTGCAAGCGGGGGGTCCACAGATACGCAGTATTTT
few | TRBJ2-7 | . | 12 | TRBV7-9 | CSSSLGTYEQYF | TGTTCCAGCAGCTTAGGGACATACGAGCAGTACTTC
. | TRBJ1-1 | TRBD1 | 13 | TRBV11-3 | CASSRTGGTEAFF | TGTGCCAGCAGCCGGACAGGGGGCACTGAAGCTTTCTTT
. | TRBJ1-3 | . | 15 | TRBV6-5 | CASSTGTRSGNTIYF | TGTGCCAGCAGTACCGGGACAAGATCTGGAAACACCATATATTTT
. | TRBJ2-5 | . | 14 | TRBV2 | CASSERRGQETQYF | TGTGCCAGCAGTGAGAGAAGGGGGCAAGAGACCCAGTACTTC
. | TRBJ2-1 | . | 15 | TRBV7-3 | CASSLNVAFYNEQFF | TGTGCCAGCAGCTTAAACGTGGCTTTCTACAATGAGCAGTTCTTC
. | TRBJ1-1 | TRBD1 | 14 | TRBV9 | CASSPETGYTEAFF | TGTGCCAGCAGCCCAGAGACAGGGTACACTGAAGCTTTCTTT
. | TRBJ2-3 | TRBD2 | 18 | TRBV9 | CASSVATKTSGGTDTQYF | TGTGCCAGCAGCGTAGCTACAAAGACTAGCGGGGGCACAGATACGCAGTATTTT
. | TRBJ1-2 | . | 15 | TRBV5-1 | CASSLGGSETYGYTF | TGCGCCAGCAGCTTGGGGGGTAGCGAAACCTATGGCTACACCTTC
. | TRBJ2-7 | . | 16 | TRBV2 | CASSDVQGFNTYEQYF | TGTGCCAGCAGTGACGTGCAGGGTTTTAATACCTACGAGCAGTACTTC
. | TRBJ2-5 | . | 16 | TRBV5-5 | CASSLGVHGGQETQYF | TGTGCCAGCAGCTTGGGGGTACACGGGGGACAAGAGACCCAGTACTTC
. | TRBJ1-4 | TRBD1 | 15 | TRBV5-4 | CASSPDGTGREKLFF | TGTGCCAGCAGCCCGGACGGGACAGGGCGCGAAAAACTGTTTTTT
few | TRBJ2-1 | TRBD2 | 16 | TRBV5-1 | CASTLAGGNSYNEQFF | TGCGCCAGCACCTTAGCGGGGGGCAACTCCTACAATGAGCAGTTCTTC
once | TRBJ2-1 | TRBD2 | 16 | TRBV6-4 | CASSDSAGGPYNEQFF | TGTGCCAGCAGTGACTCCGCGGGGGGGCCCTACAATGAGCAGTTCTTC
. | TRBJ1-1 | TRBD1 | 13 | TRBV6-4 | CASSNTGVTEAFF | TGTGCCAGCAGTAACACAGGGGTCACTGAAGCTTTCTTT
. | TRBJ2-3 | TRBD1 | 16 | TRBV5-1 | CASSLGNSGGWDTQYF | TGCGCCAGCAGCTTGGGTAACTCAGGGGGTTGGGATACGCAGTATTTT
. | TRBJ1-1 | . | 14 | TRBV6-5 | CASSSTPRDTEAFF | TGTGCCAGCAGTTCGACACCTCGAGACACTGAAGCTTTCTTT
. | TRBJ2-7 | . | 13 | TRBV4-2 | CASSQDRRYEQYF | TGTGCCAGCAGCCAAGATCGCAGGTACGAGCAGTACTTC
. | TRBJ2-7 | . | 15 | TRBV18 | CASSPVEGTVHEQYF | TGTGCCAGCTCACCAGTTGAGGGAACGGTCCACGAGCAGTACTTC
. | TRBJ1-1 | TRBD1 | 17 | TRBV25-1 | CASSEGASGGVGTEAFF | TGTGCCAGCAGTGAGGGCGCCTCAGGGGGCGTCGGCACTGAAGCTTTCTTT
. | TRBJ2-7 | TRBD1 | 16 | TRBV18 | CASSPPSGQGIYEQYF | TGTGCCAGCTCACCACCGTCCGGACAGGGGATCTACGAGCAGTACTTC
. | TRBJ1-2 | . | 16 | TRBV14 | CASSLTAGGPNYRYTF | TGTGCCAGCAGCCTCACGGCGGGGGGCCCCAACTATCGCTACACCTTC
. | TRBJ1-1 | . | 12 | TRBV9 | CASSEGGPEAFF | TGTGCCAGCAGCGAGGGAGGCCCTGAAGCTTTCTTT
. | TRBJ2-7 | . | 15 | TRBV15 | CATSRSIEANYEQYF | TGTGCCACCAGCAGGTCAATAGAAGCGAACTACGAGCAGTACTTC
. | TRBJ2-7 | TRBD2 | 16 | TRBV6-5 | CASSYSASGDFYEQYF | TGTGCCAGCAGTTACTCGGCTAGCGGGGACTTCTACGAGCAGTACTTC
. | TRBJ2-5 | . | 14 | TRBV9 | CASSPGPGKETQYF | TGTGCCAGCAGCCCGGGCCCGGGAAAGGAGACCCAGTACTTC
. | TRBJ1-6 | . | 14 | TRBV19 | CASSIDRAYSPLHF | TGTGCCAGTAGTATAGACAGGGCTTACTCACCCCTCCACTTT
. | TRBJ2-3 | . | 11 | TRBV30 | CAWSAGDTQYF | TGTGCCTGGAGTGCAGGGGATACGCAGTATTTT
. | TRBJ2-2 | TRBD1 | 14 | TRBV10-3 | CAIRDRGVTGELFF | TGTGCCATCAGGGACAGGGGGGTAACCGGGGAGCTGTTTTTT
. | TRBJ2-7 | TRBD2 | 15 | TRBV5-4 | CASSRGLAGGYEQYF | TGTGCCAGCAGCCGGGGACTAGCGGGAGGCTACGAGCAGTACTTC
. | TRBJ1-6 | . | 15 | TRBV7-9 | CASRRGGLGSPPLHF | TGTGCCAGCAGGCGAGGAGGACTAGGTAGTCCACCCCTCCACTTT
. | TRBJ1-1 | . | 14 | TRBV7-2 | CASSLAAVNTEAFF | TGTGCCAGCAGCTTAGCGGCGGTGAACACCGAAGCTTTCTTT
once | TRBJ1-3 | . | 16 | TRBV15 | CATSRDSPGVGNTIYF | TGTGCCACCAGCAGAGATTCCCCCGGGGTTGGAAACACCATATATTTT
. | TRBJ1-2 | . | 14 | TRBV10-3 | CAISEDLRGYGYTF | TGTGCCATCAGTGAGGACCTACGCGGCTATGGCTACACCTTC
. | TRBJ2-3 | . | 16 | TRBV7-9 | CASSLSPSSNTDTQYF | TGTGCCAGCAGCTTAAGTCCTAGCTCCAACACAGATACGCAGTATTTT
medium-sized | TRBJ2-5 | . | 14 | TRBV5-4 | CASSWGGYQETQYF | TGTGCCAGCAGCTGGGGCGGCTACCAAGAGACCCAGTACTTC
. | TRBJ1-1 | TRBD1 | 15 | TRBV30 | CAWSAPGQPNTEAFF | TGTGCCTGGAGTGCCCCGGGACAGCCGAACACTGAAGCTTTCTTT
. | TRBJ2-7 | TRBD2 | 16 | TRBV7-8 | CASSLEAGASSYEQYF | TGTGCCAGCAGCTTAGAAGCGGGGGCCAGCTCCTACGAGCAGTACTTC
. | TRBJ1-6 | TRBD1 | 14 | TRBV6-1 | CASSEGQGLVPLHF | TGTGCCAGCAGTGAAGGACAGGGATTAGTACCCCTCCACTTT
. | TRBJ2-5 | TRBD2 | 16 | TRBV6-4 | CASSDSASGGAETQYF | TGTGCCAGCAGTGACTCGGCTAGCGGGGGGGCAGAGACCCAGTACTTC
. | TRBJ2-7 | TRBD1 | 15 | TRBV10-3 | CAISGQGSSQDEQYF | TGTGCCATCAGTGGACAGGGTAGTAGTCAGGACGAGCAGTACTTC
. | TRBJ2-2 | . | 13 | TRBV11-2 | CASSLAETGELFF | TGTGCCAGCAGCTTAGCGGAGACCGGGGAGCTGTTTTTT